These 2 T cell receptor beta chains were sequenced from one sample in a study of post-analysis software for immune sequencing data. Overall study results and limits: About 5 TRBV segments, including TRBV5-6, TRBV5-1 and TRBV20-1, were more frequent in patients than controls.

For these TCRs, the target antigens are not known. Unique-molecular-identifier-tagged TCR beta cDNA libraries were used. TCRdb analysed the PCR reads with MiXCR anew, one entry per CDR3 protein. The profile shows about 800,000 distinct CDR3 sequences, roughly 27% of them singletons. Sequencing was done on a sample of blood. All receptors come from a girl aged 10-17 years with multiple sclerosis.

V gene TRBV20-1 combines with J gene TRBJ2-1; 15 nucleotides line up with TRBD2. The CDR3 extends over 15 amino acids. CDR1 is DFQATT and CDR2 is SNEGSKA in the germline V gene (reference sequence). The J segment lost 4 bases and the V segment lost 5 bases, leaving 3 bases of the junction unmatched. The CDR3 is CSAGGTSGRYNEQFF. CDR3 sequence (DNA): TGCAGTGCTGGGGGGACTAGCGGGAGGTACAATGAGCAGTTCTTC.

As for this clonotype: One junction end disagrees with the germline gene, perhaps due to a read error. The chain links TRBV11-2 to TRBJ2-1; a weak D match, TRBD1 (7 bases). This CDR3 contains 15 residues. CDR1 and CDR2 (germline): SGHAT, FQNNGV. The CDR3 loop is CVSSAGGLFYNEQFF. CDR3 DNA: TGTGTCAGCAGCGCAGGGGGACTGTTCTACAATGAGCAGTTCTTC.